Here is one T cell receptor (beta chain) with its context. Only a few counts were recorded for this clone. The specificity of this receptor is unknown. Base-call qualities are not available, and no considerably larger clone is one nucleotide away. The sample belongs to a study of blood T cell repertoires in COVID-19 (TCRdb year 2020). A note on the overall study: Collaborator samples came from the United States, Italy and Spain and covered acute and convalescent phases of COVID-19. The material from the prospective study consisted of cDNA or gDNA derived from T cells, B-cell-depleted T cells, or PBMCs. The dataset comprised deeply sampled blood TCRbeta repertoires from subjects exposed to, actively infected with, or recovered from COVID-19. The repertoires were released in a freely available public database meant as a resource for research on the immune response to SARS-CoV-2. The samples were drawn from the first 160 participants of the ongoing ImmuneRACE study and from 1,254 subjects provided by 6 global collaborators. A de-identified subject ID, COVID-19 status, age in years and sex were almost always included in the sample metadata. Where HLA class I and class II types were available, the types were taken from metadata supplied by the sample provider, not from assay-based typing.

Broader findings and caveats from the paper: The amount of clinical and demographic metadata varied by source and participant and was provided uncurated.

Including the terminal cysteine and phenylalanine, the CDR3 comprises 15 residues. The kept DNA is CDR3 alone, 45 bases in frame from the first base. Unmatched junction bases come to 12, with V trimmed by 5 bases and J by 6 bases. The germline V gene provides CDR1 SGHVS and CDR2 FQNEAQ. TCRbeta CDR3 regions were amplified from genomic DNA by means of the immunoSEQ Assay, a bias-controlled multiplex PCR. On the study's bioinformatics: The number of nucleated cells in each sample was estimated by amplification of reference gene primers within the assay. To quantify the absolute abundance of each unique TCRbeta CDR3 rearrangement, sequence reads were collapsed and filtered. Productive Simpson clonality was computed per sample as the square root of Simpson's diversity index over productive rearrangements. Entries here come from immuneACCESS through TCRdb and include only in-frame sequences with V and J called. Some clones fail to appear in such tables; in the studies checked, an unresolved V gene covers under half of the shortfall, and the cause of the remainder is unknown. The V and J calls and the clone size are those of that table, but D and trimming were determined from the DNA. The sample data list roughly 140,000 clones, and 84% of these were observed just once. Of the sample, roughly 6.2% falls within the top ten clones.

Participants in the prospective study were aged 18 to 89 years, lived in approximately 26 United States geographic areas, and enrolled through a virtual design. To assign participants to cohorts, the prospective study relied on clinical history that participants themselves reported in a screening survey and a study questionnaire. Exposed participants had been in contact, within 2 weeks of entering the study, with a person who had a PCR-confirmed or clinician-diagnosed case of COVID-19. In the prospective study, whole blood, serum and a nasopharyngeal or oropharyngeal swab were collected from each participant by mobile phlebotomists. Over a 2-month period, participants in the prospective study had the option of providing additional blood draws and questionnaires. Prospective study blood samples were shipped either frozen or at room temperature before DNA extraction.

The rearranged chain carries TRBV7-8 and TRBJ1-2, with 7 junctional bases fitting TRBD1. This receptor was obtained from a woman aged 50 to 60 who had been exposed to COVID-19. Sequencing was performed on PBMCs or T cells enriched from blood (not recorded which). For the CDR3, the sequence is CASSRRQGPRDGYTF. In nucleotide form, the sequence is TGTGCCAGCAGCCGGAGACAGGGCCCGCGGGATGGCTACACCTTC.